This T cell receptor (beta chain) was obtained from a study of post-analysis software for immune sequencing data. Trimming left V 4 bases short and J 4 bases short, with 11 bases between. Germline V gives CDR1 SGDLS, CDR2 YYNGEE. The CDR3 runs 13 residues. Points on this clonotype: Its cognate antigen is unknown.

Presence of unique molecular identifiers characterized the TCR beta cDNA libraries. TCRdb used MiXCR to reprocess the PCR reads, holding one entry per CDR3 protein. The data contain some 700,000 distinct CDR3 sequences, more than 50% of them seen just once; the ten biggest clones take up 11%. Study-level results: About five TRBV segments were more frequent in patients than controls; TRBV5-6, TRBV5-1 and TRBV20-1 belonged to this group.

The chain uses TRBV9 and TRBJ1-1; D not certain. The source material was blood. The clonotype comes from a girl aged 2 to 10 with multiple sclerosis. As DNA, the CDR3 is TGTGCCAGCAGCATAAGTACTAGCACTGAAGCTTTCTTT. Its translation: CASSISTSTEAFF.